The 30 T cell receptor beta chains reported below all come from one sample, sequenced in a study of T cells after yellow fever vaccination. Each CDR3 protein gets one entry after TCRdb re-called the 5' RACE reads with MiXCR. This sample yields a few hundred thousand distinct CDR3 sequences, of which approximately 3.9% are seen a single time; around 20% belongs to the top ten. The sample here was PBMCs, taken on the day of the yellow fever booster vaccination. The receptors derive from a man aged 18 to 30 who received the YFV17D yellow fever vaccine.

The chain uses TRBV6-2 or TRBV6-3 and TRBJ1-5, with D possibly matching TRBD1 (5 bases). V was cut by 0 bases and J by 5 bases, with 8 bases left in between. The germline V gene has CDR1 MNHEY and CDR2 SVGEGT. CDR3 size: 14 residues. CDR3 protein: CASSYSIGDQPQHF. CDR3 nucleotides: TGTGCCAGCAGTTACTCGATAGGGGATCAGCCCCAGCATTTT.

This clonotype has more than one count but fewer than ten. V usage is TRBV5-6 and J usage is TRBJ2-2; possible D gene TRBD2, 6 bases. Germline V gene sequence: CDR1 SGHDT, CDR2 YYEEEE. The CDR3 extends over 19 amino acids. Trimming pared 1 base from V and 2 bases from J, leaving 21 bases between. CDR3 residues: CASSLPPGEETPNTGELFF. As DNA, the CDR3 is TGTGCCAGCAGCTTGCCGCCGGGGGAGGAGACTCCCAACACCGGGGAGCTGTTTTTT.

In this sample, this clonotype turned up a few times. The chain uses TRBV10-3 and TRBJ1-1; 7 bases are shared with TRBD1. V lost 10 bases to trimming and J lost 2 bases; unmatched junction nucleotides: 4. The V gene's germline CDR1 is ENHRY and CDR2 SYGVKD. CDR3 length: 12 amino acids. The CDR3 DNA follows: TGTGCCACAAGGACAGGAAACACTGAAGCTTTCTTT. Translation gives CATRTGNTEAFF.

This clonotype was seen repeatedly, ten times or more. The chain has TRBV18 and TRBJ1-1; unclear D gene. Germline V CDR1 and CDR2: KGHSH, LQKENI. This CDR3 contains 14 residues. The V end lost 2 bases, the J end lost 1 base, and 8 bases lay between the germline ends. The DNA for the CDR3 is TGTGCCAGCTCACCAGCCATAGCGAACACTGAAGCTTTCTTT. Translating it yields CASSPAIANTEAFF.

This clonotype occurred many times. This chain uses TRBV15 with TRBJ2-1; weak D call: TRBD2 (6 bases). Germline V gene data show CDR1 as LNHNV and CDR2 as YYDKDF (reference sequence). V lost 1 base to trimming and J lost 2 bases, with 12 bases between them. CDR3 length: 16 residues. The CDR3 spells CATSRAGLATYNEQFF. CDR3 coding DNA: TGTGCCACCAGCAGAGCGGGACTCGCAACCTACAATGAGCAGTTCTTC.

The chain carries TRBV7-9 and TRBJ1-2, with 7 bases lining up with TRBD1. This CDR3 comprises 14 residues. V gave up 4 bases and J gave up 6 bases; unmatched junction bases: 8. Germline V gene lookup returns CDR1 SEHNR and CDR2 FQNEAQ (reference sequence). Written as DNA, the CDR3 is TGTGCCAGCAGCTCGCCTGACAGGGCCGATGGCTACACCTTC. This sequence encodes CASSSPDRADGYTF.

This clonotype occurred many times. The chain has TRBV7-2 and TRBJ2-3; perhaps TRBD2 as D (6 bases). This CDR3 is built from 15 residues. The V end was cut by 1 base, the J end by 2 bases, with 10 bases between. CDR1 and CDR2 (germline): SGHTA, FQGNSA. DNA of the CDR3: TGTGCCAGCAGCTTAGATAGCGGCTCCACAGATACGCAGTATTTT. Translating gives CASSLDSGSTDTQYF.

This clonotype was seen at least ten times. The V gene is TRBV6-6, the J gene TRBJ2-7; 10 nucleotides line up with TRBD1. This CDR3 has 14 residues. The V segment lost 4 bases and the J segment 4 bases; nucleotides outside the gene matches: 4. Germline V gene sequence: CDR1 MNHNY, CDR2 SVGAGI (reference sequence). This CDR3 is CASSSPGQGYEQYV. CDR3 bases: TGTGCCAGCAGTTCACCGGGACAGGGGTACGAGCAGTACGTC.

This clonotype showed up many times. The rearrangement uses TRBV5-5 and TRBJ1-5; 7 bases map to TRBD1. The CDR3 contains 15 residues. From germline, CDR1 is SGHKS and CDR2 YYEKEE (reference sequence). V gave up 4 bases and J gave up 5 bases; unmatched junction bases: 9. The CDR3: CASSPEGAKYQPQHF. The CDR3 DNA sequence: TGTGCCAGCAGCCCTGAGGGGGCGAAATATCAGCCCCAGCATTTT.

The chain carries TRBV3-2 and TRBJ2-7; the table's D call of TRBD1 was not tested on the DNA. TRBV3-2 counts as a pseudogene. This CDR3 spans 16 amino acids. The CDR3 sequence is CASSQEAGQGFHEQYF. The CDR3 bases are TGTGCCAGCAGCCAAGAGGCGGGACAGGGGTTCCACGAGCAGTACTTC.

This clonotype was counted a few times. This chain joins TRBV6-6 and TRBJ2-5; no definite D call. In germline, CDR1 is MNHNY, CDR2 SVGAGI (reference sequence). V was shortened by 0 bases and J by 5 bases, with 13 bases between the two germline ends. This CDR3 contains 15 residues. The DNA of the CDR3 is TGTGCCAGCAGTTACTCGATAGACCTAGGGGAGACCCAGTACTTC. Protein sequence: CASSYSIDLGETQYF.

This clonotype was detected a few times. The CDR3 DNA reads as TGCGCCAGCAGCTTCCAGGTCGGGGAGCTGTTTTTT. This translates into CASSFQVGELFF. This chain joins TRBV5-1 and TRBJ2-2; D unresolved. Trimming took 2 bases from V and 7 from J, leaving 6 bases between them. The CDR3 is 12 residues long. Germline V gene lookup returns CDR1 SGHRS and CDR2 YFSETQ.

This clonotype was counted ten times or more. This chain connects TRBV23-1 to TRBJ1-5; D unclear. TRBV23-1 is an ORF, and what it does is uncertain. With 4 bases removed from V and 10 bases from J, the gap between germline ends came to 8 bases. The CDR3 loop spans 11 amino acids. The CDR3 is CASSPEGPQHF. The CDR3 nucleotides are TGCGCCAGCAGTCCTGAGGGCCCCCAGCATTTT.

This clonotype has ten or more counts. The CDR3: CASRYAGQAENYGYTF. In DNA, the CDR3 is TGTGCCAGCAGATACGCTGGACAGGCGGAAAACTATGGCTACACCTTC. The rearrangement links TRBV6-2 or TRBV6-3 to TRBJ1-2, with 7 bases identical to TRBD1. Trimming removed 6 bases from V and 2 bases from J; junction bases left unmatched: 12. Looked up from germline, CDR1 is MNHEY and CDR2 is SVGEGT. The CDR3 loop spans 16 amino acids.

This clonotype occurred many times. The chain couples TRBV9 to TRBJ2-5, with D unclear. This CDR3 has 13 amino acids. V was pared by 1 base and J by 1 base, with 5 bases between. The germline gives CDR1 SGDLS, CDR2 YYNGEE. CDR3 nucleotides: TGTGCCAGCAGCGTATCCACCCAAGAGACCCAGTACTTC. Encoded protein: CASSVSTQETQYF.

This clonotype was observed many times. The chain carries TRBV5-1 and TRBJ2-3, with a weak D call TRBD2 (5 bases). The V end lost 4 bases, the J end lost 3 bases, and 15 bases lay between the germline ends. The CDR3 spans 15 residues. CDR1 and CDR2 (germline): SGHRS, YFSETQ. The CDR3 sequence is CASSPGWGRTDTQYF. The CDR3 DNA reads TGCGCCAGCAGCCCGGGGTGGGGTCGAACAGATACGCAGTATTTT.

The chain recombines TRBV18 with TRBJ2-3; 7 bases match TRBD2. V gave up 0 bases and J gave up 1 base; unmatched junction bases: 7. The CDR3 is made up of 17 amino acids. The germline gives CDR1 KGHSH, CDR2 LQKENI. The CDR3 region has the DNA TGTGCCAGCTCACCACCAGGTGGGAGGGACGGCACAGATACGCAGTATTTT. It encodes CASSPPGGRDGTDTQYF.

The chain carries TRBV4-3 and TRBJ2-2, with a possible D match to TRBD2 (5 bases). V gave up 4 bases and J gave up 2 bases, with 14 bases separating them. This CDR3 spans 16 amino acids. CDR1 and CDR2 from the germline V gene are LGHNA and YSLEER. CDR3 nucleotides: TGCGCCAGCAGCCTGACGAGGGTATACAACACCGGGGAGCTGTTTTTT. Translation: CASSLTRVYNTGELFF.

This clonotype was recorded at least ten times. The CDR3 sequence: CASSLAAGGTDTQYF. The CDR3 DNA reads as TGTGCCAGCAGCTTAGCCGCGGGGGGCACAGATACGCAGTATTTT. The chain carries TRBV7-2 and TRBJ2-3; 7 positions agree with TRBD2. Germline CDR1 reads SGHTA; CDR2 reads FQGNSA. The CDR3 totals 15 residues. V trimming: 0 bases; J trimming: 1 base; junction bases outside the gene matches: 1.

This clonotype was detected a few times. The chain uses TRBV27 and TRBJ2-3; D might be TRBD1 or TRBD2, each matching 5 bases. Germline loops: CDR1 MNHEY, CDR2 SMNVEV (reference sequence). V lost 1 base to trimming and J lost 5 bases, with 13 bases between them. CDR3 length: 15 residues. In DNA form, the CDR3 reads TGTGCCAGCAGTTTATGGGGGATTCTCCGAGATACGCAGTATTTT. Protein: CASSLWGILRDTQYF.

This clonotype is a singleton in its sample. The chain links TRBV19 to TRBJ1-5, with TRBD1 matching over 9 bases. The CDR3 consists of 16 residues. V was pared by 5 bases and J by 7 bases, with 12 bases of the junction left unmatched. From germline, CDR1 is LNHDA and CDR2 SQIVND (reference sequence). The chain's CDR3 is CASSPGQGGLRQPQHF. The CDR3 nucleotides are TGTGCCAGTAGTCCGGGACAGGGAGGCTTACGGCAGCCCCAGCATTTT.

This clonotype was counted only a few times. The chain couples TRBV7-2 to TRBJ2-4; 15 bases are shared with TRBD2. Germline CDR1 is SGHTA and CDR2 is FQGNSA. CDR3 size: 21 residues. After removal of 2 bases from V and 0 bases from J, the junction contained 11 bases not matched to a gene. CDR3 sequence (DNA): TGTGCCAGCAGCTTATACCCCGGGACTAGCGGGGGGACGTTAGCCAAAAACATTCAGTACTTC. Its protein is CASSLYPGTSGGTLAKNIQYF.

This clonotype was observed many times. The chain combines TRBV6-2 or TRBV6-3 with TRBJ2-7; 10 nucleotides match TRBD1. Germline V CDR1 and CDR2: MNHEY, SVGEGT. This CDR3 spans 18 amino acids. J gave up 3 bases and V 0 bases, and 11 bases lay outside the gene matches. For the CDR3, the DNA is TGTGCCAGCAGTTACTCGAGAGAAAGCGGGGACAGGGGCTACGAGCAGTACGTC. This codes for CASSYSRESGDRGYEQYV.

The sample holds many counts of this clonotype. The chain combines TRBV10-3 with TRBJ2-3; unclear D gene. Germline V CDR1 and CDR2: ENHRY, SYGVKD. Trimming cost V 0 bases and J 6 bases, with 1 base left between them. This CDR3 is 11 amino acids long. The CDR3 is CAISESDTQYF. As DNA, the CDR3 is TGTGCCATCAGTGAGTCGGATACGCAGTATTTT.

This clonotype was detected many times. This sequence joins TRBV30 and TRBJ2-1; D not resolved. CDR3 length: 12 amino acids. The V gene lost 0 bases and the J gene lost 8 bases, with 8 bases spanning the gap. In germline, CDR1 is GTSNPN, CDR2 SVGIG (reference sequence). The chain's CDR3 is CAWSVGGDEQFF. The CDR3 DNA reads TGTGCCTGGAGTGTAGGTGGCGATGAGCAGTTCTTC.

This clonotype has only a few counts. The V and J genes are TRBV6-5 and TRBJ2-1; 8 nucleotides align to TRBD2. This CDR3 has 14 amino acids. Trimming at V came to 2 bases and at J to 8 bases, leaving 5 bases not matched to a gene. CDR1 and CDR2 from the germline V gene are MNHEY and SVGAGI. For the CDR3, the DNA is TGTGCCAGCAGTTACCCGGGACTAGTCGATGAGCAGTTCTTC. Translating it yields CASSYPGLVDEQFF.

This clonotype turned up a few times. The V gene is TRBV7-9, the J gene TRBJ2-3; D not certain. V was shortened by 5 bases and J by 0 bases, with 12 bases between the two germline ends. The CDR3 totals 15 residues. The V gene's germline CDR1 is SEHNR and CDR2 FQNEAQ (reference sequence). CDR3: CASSPSSVSTDTQYF. The CDR3 DNA reads as TGTGCCAGCAGCCCTTCCTCGGTTAGCACAGATACGCAGTATTTT.

The chain carries TRBV5-1 and TRBJ1-5, with D maybe TRBD1 (5 bases). CDR1 SGHRS and CDR2 YFSETQ come from the germline V gene. The CDR3 runs to 14 residues. Trimming took off 3 bases at V and 3 bases at J, with 10 bases between the two ends. CDR3 in amino acids: CASSSGDPNQPQHF. CDR3 coding DNA: TGCGCCAGCAGCTCGGGGGACCCCAATCAGCCCCAGCATTTT.

This clonotype was picked up a small number of times. The V gene is TRBV7-3, the J gene TRBJ2-7, with 9 bases that match TRBD2. Germline loops: CDR1 SGHTA, CDR2 FQGTGA. The CDR3 consists of 15 residues. Trimming at V came to 0 bases and at J to 3 bases, leaving 3 bases not matched to a gene. The CDR3 region has the DNA TGTGCCAGCAGCTTAACCGCGGGGGGGTACTACGAGCAGTACTTC. As protein: CASSLTAGGYYEQYF.

The chain couples TRBV7-3 to TRBJ2-1; weak D call: TRBD2 (5 bases). Germline lookup yields CDR1 SGHTA and CDR2 FQGTGA. The CDR3 runs to 14 residues. V lost 5 bases to trimming and J lost 3 bases, with 11 bases between them. The CDR3 spells CASSRLPLYNEQFF. Here the CDR3 DNA reads TGTGCCAGCAGCCGACTACCTCTCTACAATGAGCAGTTCTTC.